This T cell receptor (beta chain) was sequenced for a study of technical replicates of blood from several donors. Generated by immunoSEQ multiplex PCR, the TCRdb table keeps only in-frame clones and is missing some. The table includes 100,000 or so clones, roughly 95% detected once. Material: T cells isolated from PBMCs. This TCR was recovered from a human donor in good health.

CDR3 DNA sequence: TGTGCCTGGAGTTCGGACAGCGGGAGTGGATGGTATGGGTACACTGAAGCTTTCTTT. Amino acids: CAWSSDSGSGWYGYTEAFF. This chain links TRBV30 with TRBJ1-1; tentatively, D is TRBD1 (6 bases). V was trimmed by 2 bases and J by 3 bases, leaving 28 bases between them. The CDR3 consists of 19 residues. CDR1 and CDR2 from the germline V gene are GTSNPN and SVGIG (reference sequence).